The TCR beta chain under discussion was sequenced for a study of Graves' ophthalmopathy and Graves' hyperthyroidism. As for the study in general: Peripheral blood was collected at initial diagnosis, before any treatment.

The sample holds many counts of this clonotype. The TCR beta CDR3 regions underwent amplification from RNA transcripts. First-round RT-PCR used HTBI primers; second-round multiplex PCR followed. TCRdb used MiXCR to reprocess the multiplex PCR reads, holding one entry per CDR3 protein. The data contain 600,000 to 650,000 distinct CDR3 sequences, about 20% of them singletons. The sample taken for sequencing was peripheral blood. The TCR was taken from a young woman with stable Graves' hyperthyroidism. Some clones in this sample may be carry-over from other donors' samples.

For the CDR3, the DNA is TGTGCCACAGACAGGGGGCCCGGAAACACCATATATTTT. Translating it yields CATDRGPGNTIYF. The chain uses TRBV12-3 or TRBV12-4 and TRBJ1-3; the match to TRBD1 covers 10 bases. This CDR3 region has 13 residues. Trimming cost V 10 bases and J 4 bases; bases outside gene matches: 4.